This paragraph covers one TCR beta chain sequence. Its antigen is unknown. TCRdb's table, derived via immunoSEQ multiplex PCR, lists solely in-frame clones and lacks some. This table holds about a million clones, approximately 75% found once. The sample comes from a study of shared clonotypes between healthy human individuals. Study-wide points: Among donors, clonotype sharing was expected to be affected by sequencing depth. Only blood was sampled, and tissue TCR repertoires likely differ from blood ones. Shared across four donors were around 5% of the naive CD4 clonotypes.

The sequence was obtained from a young man in good health. Some clones in this sample may be carry-over from other donors' samples. Sequenced input: memory CD4+ T cells from PBMCs. Indicated subset: CD45RA-negative fraction.

The DNA of the CDR3 is TGCAGCGCCGACACAAGACAGGCGAATGAGCAGTTCTTC. Translated, it gives CSADTRQANEQFF. The chain carries TRBV29-1 and TRBJ2-1, with D tentatively TRBD1 (6 bases). The V gene's germline CDR1 is SQVTM and CDR2 ANQGSEA. V was clipped by 7 bases and J by 7 bases, with 17 bases between them. The CDR3 covers 13 residues.